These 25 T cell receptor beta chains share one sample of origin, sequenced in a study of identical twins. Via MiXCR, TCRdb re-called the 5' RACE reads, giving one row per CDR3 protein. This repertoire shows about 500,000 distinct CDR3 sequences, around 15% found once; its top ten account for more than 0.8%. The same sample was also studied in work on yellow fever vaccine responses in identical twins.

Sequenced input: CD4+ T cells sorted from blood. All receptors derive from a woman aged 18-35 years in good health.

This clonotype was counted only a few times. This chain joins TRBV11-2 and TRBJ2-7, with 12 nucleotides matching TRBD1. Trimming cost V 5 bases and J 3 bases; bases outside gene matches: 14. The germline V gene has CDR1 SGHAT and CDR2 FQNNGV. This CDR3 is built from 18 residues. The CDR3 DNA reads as TGTGCCAGCAGCCCCGGGACAGGGGGCCGGTTTTTTGACTACGAGCAGTACTTC. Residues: CASSPGTGGRFFDYEQYF.

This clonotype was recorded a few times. The CDR3 coding sequence is TGTGCCAGCAGTGTCGGACTTGACTCCAATCAGCCCCAGCATTTT. Protein sequence: CASSVGLDSNQPQHF. The genes are TRBV2 and TRBJ1-5; D call uncertain. The CDR3 is made up of 15 amino acids. V gave up 4 bases and J gave up 3 bases, with 13 bases separating them. Germline V gene data show CDR1 as SNHLY and CDR2 as FYNNEI.

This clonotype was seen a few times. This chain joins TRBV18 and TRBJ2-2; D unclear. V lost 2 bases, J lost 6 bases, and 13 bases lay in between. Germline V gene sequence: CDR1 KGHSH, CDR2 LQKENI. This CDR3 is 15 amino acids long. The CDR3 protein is CASSPVGNAPGELFF. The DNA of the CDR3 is TGTGCCAGCTCACCAGTAGGGAATGCGCCCGGGGAGCTGTTTTTT.

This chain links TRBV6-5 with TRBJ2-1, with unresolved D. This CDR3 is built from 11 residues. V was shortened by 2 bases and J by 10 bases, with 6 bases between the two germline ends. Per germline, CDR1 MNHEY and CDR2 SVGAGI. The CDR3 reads CASSYGHEQFF. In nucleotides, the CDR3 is TGTGCCAGCAGTTACGGGCACGAGCAGTTCTTC.

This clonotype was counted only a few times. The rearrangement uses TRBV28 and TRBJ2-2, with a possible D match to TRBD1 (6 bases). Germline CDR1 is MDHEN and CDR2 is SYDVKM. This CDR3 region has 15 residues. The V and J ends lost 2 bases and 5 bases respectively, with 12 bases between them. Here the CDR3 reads CASSLDPRGTGELFF. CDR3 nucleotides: TGTGCCAGCAGTTTAGATCCCAGGGGAACCGGGGAGCTGTTTTTT.

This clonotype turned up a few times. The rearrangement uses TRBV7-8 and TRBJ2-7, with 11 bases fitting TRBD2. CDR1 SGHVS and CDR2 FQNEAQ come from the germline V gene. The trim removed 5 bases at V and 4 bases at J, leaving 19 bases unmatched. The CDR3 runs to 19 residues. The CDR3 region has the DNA TGTGCCAGCAGCGCAGCGAGCCTAGCGGGAGGCCCGGGGGGGTACGAGCAGTACTTC. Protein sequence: CASSAASLAGGPGGYEQYF.

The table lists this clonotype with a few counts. CDR3 sequence reads: CASSWMGQKDINSPLHF. The CDR3 DNA follows: TGCGCCAGCAGCTGGATGGGACAGAAGGATATTAATTCACCCCTCCACTTT. The genes are TRBV5-1 and TRBJ1-6, with TRBD1 identical over 7 bases. With 3 bases clipped from V and 6 bases from J, the junction kept 12 bases outside the gene matches. Per the germline V gene, CDR1 is SGHRS and CDR2 is YFSETQ. This CDR3 spans 17 amino acids. Full variable domain (rest looked up from reference TRBV5-1 and TRBJ1-6): KAGVTQTPRYLIKTRGQQVTLSCSPISGHRSVSWYQQTPGQGLQFLFEYFSETQRNKGNFPGRFSGRQFSNSRSEMNVSTLELGDSALYLCASSWMGQKDINSPLHFGNGTRLTVT.

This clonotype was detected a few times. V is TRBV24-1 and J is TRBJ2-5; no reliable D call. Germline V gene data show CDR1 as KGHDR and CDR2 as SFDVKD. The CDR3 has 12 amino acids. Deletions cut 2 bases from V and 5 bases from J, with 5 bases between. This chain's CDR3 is CATSDSDETQYF. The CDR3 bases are TGTGCCACCAGTGATTCTGACGAGACCCAGTACTTC.

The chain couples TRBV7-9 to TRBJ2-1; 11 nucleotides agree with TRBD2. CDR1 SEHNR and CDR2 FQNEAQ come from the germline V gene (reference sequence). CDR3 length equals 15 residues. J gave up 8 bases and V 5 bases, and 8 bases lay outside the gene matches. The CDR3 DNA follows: TGTGCCAGCAGCCCCGGGACTAGCGGTAAAGATGAGCAGTTCTTC. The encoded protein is CASSPGTSGKDEQFF. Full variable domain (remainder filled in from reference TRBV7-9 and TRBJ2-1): DTGVSQNPRHKITKRGQNVTFRCDPISEHNRLYWYRQTLGQGPEFLTYFQNEAQLEKSRLLSDRFSAERPKGSFSTLEIQRTEQGDSAMYLCASSPGTSGKDEQFFGPGTRLTVL.

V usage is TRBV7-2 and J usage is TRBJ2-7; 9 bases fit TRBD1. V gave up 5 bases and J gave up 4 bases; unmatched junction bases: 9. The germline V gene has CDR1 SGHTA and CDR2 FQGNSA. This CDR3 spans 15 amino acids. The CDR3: CASSPKTGGGYEQYF. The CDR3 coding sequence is TGTGCCAGCAGCCCTAAGACAGGGGGTGGTTACGAGCAGTACTTC.

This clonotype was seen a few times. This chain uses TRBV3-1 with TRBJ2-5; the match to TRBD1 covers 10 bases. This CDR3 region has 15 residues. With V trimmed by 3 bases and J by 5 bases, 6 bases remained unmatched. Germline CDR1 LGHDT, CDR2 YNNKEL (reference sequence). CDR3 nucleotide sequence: TGTGCCAGCAGCCAGCCGACAGGGGGCTGGGAGACCCAGTACTTC. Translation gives CASSQPTGGWETQYF.

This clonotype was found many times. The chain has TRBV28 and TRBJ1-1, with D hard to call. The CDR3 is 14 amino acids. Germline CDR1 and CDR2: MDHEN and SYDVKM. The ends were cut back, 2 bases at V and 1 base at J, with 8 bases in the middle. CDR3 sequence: CASSLLHANTEAFF. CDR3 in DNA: TGTGCCAGCAGTTTACTACACGCGAACACTGAAGCTTTCTTT.

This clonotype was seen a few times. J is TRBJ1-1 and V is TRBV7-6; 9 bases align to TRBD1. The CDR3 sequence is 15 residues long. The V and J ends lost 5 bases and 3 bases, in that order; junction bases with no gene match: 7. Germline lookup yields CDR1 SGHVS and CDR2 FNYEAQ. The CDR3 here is CASSAGDRVYTEAFF. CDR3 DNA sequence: TGTGCCAGCAGCGCTGGGGACAGGGTGTACACTGAAGCTTTCTTT.

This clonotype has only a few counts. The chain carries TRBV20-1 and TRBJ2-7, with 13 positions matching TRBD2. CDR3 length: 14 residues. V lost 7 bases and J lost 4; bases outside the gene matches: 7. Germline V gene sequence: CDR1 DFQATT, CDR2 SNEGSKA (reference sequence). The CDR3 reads CSVLGTSGIYEQYF. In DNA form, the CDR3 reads TGCAGTGTCCTAGGGACTAGCGGGATATACGAGCAGTACTTC.

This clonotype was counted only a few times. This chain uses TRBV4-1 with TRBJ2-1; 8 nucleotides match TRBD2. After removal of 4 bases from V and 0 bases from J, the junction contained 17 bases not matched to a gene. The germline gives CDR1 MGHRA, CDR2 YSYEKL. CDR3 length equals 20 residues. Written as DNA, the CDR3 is TGCGCCAGCAGCCGTCCCGGGACTAGGGGCTTGGGTAGCTCCTACAATGAGCAGTTCTTC. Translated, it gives CASSRPGTRGLGSSYNEQFF.

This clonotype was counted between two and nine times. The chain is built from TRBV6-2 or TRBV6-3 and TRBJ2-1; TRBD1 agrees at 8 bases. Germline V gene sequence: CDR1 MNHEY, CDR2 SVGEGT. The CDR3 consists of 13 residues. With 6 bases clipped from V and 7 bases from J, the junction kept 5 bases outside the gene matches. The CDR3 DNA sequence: TGTGCCAGCAGACAGGGGGGAAGGAATGAGCAGTTCTTC. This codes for CASRQGGRNEQFF.

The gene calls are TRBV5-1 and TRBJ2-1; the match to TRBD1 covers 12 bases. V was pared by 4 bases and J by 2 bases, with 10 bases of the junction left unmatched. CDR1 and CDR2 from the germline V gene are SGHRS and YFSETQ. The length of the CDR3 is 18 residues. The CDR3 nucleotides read TGCGCCAGCAGCCGGGGGACAGGGGGCTCAAGACCCTACAATGAGCAGTTCTTC. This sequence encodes CASSRGTGGSRPYNEQFF.

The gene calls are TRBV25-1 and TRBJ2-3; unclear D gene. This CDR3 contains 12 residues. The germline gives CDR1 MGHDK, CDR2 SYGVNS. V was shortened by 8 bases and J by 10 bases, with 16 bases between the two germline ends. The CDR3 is CASLFPSGAQYF. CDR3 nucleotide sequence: TGTGCCAGCTTGTTTCCCTCTGGGGCGCAGTATTTT. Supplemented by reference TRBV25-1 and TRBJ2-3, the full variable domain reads EADIYQTPRYLVIGTGKKITLECSQTMGHDKMYWYQQDPGMELHLIHYSYGVNSTEKGDLSSESTVSRIRTEHFPLTLESARPSHTSQYLCASLFPSGAQYFGPGTRLTVL.

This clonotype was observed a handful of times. This CDR3 reads CSASRIPLAKNIQYF. In nucleotides, the CDR3 is TGCAGTGCTAGCCGGATTCCACTAGCCAAAAACATTCAGTACTTC. This chain links TRBV20-1 with TRBJ2-4; no clear D gene. V was pared by 3 bases and J by 0 bases, with 12 bases between. Germline-derived CDR1 and CDR2 are DFQATT and SNEGSKA (reference sequence). CDR3 length: 15 residues.

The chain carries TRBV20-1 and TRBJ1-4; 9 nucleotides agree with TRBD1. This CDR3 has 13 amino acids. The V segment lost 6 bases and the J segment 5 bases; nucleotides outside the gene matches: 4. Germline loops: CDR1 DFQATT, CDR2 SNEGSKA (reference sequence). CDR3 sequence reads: CSATGTGNEKLFF. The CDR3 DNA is TGCAGTGCGACCGGGACAGGGAATGAAAAACTGTTTTTT.

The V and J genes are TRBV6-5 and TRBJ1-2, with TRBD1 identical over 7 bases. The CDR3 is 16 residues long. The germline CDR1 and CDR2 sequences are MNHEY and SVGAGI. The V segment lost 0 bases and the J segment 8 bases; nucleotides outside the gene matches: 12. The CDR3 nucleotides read TGTGCCAGCAGTTACTCCCAGCTCTTGACAGGGAGCGGCTACACCTTC. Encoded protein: CASSYSQLLTGSGYTF.

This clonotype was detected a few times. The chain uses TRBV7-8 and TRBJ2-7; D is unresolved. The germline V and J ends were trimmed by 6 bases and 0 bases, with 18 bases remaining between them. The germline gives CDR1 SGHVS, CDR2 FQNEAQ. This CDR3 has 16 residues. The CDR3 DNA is TGTGCCAGCAGGACCCGTGGACGGAAAAACTCCTACGAGCAGTACTTC. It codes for CASRTRGRKNSYEQYF.

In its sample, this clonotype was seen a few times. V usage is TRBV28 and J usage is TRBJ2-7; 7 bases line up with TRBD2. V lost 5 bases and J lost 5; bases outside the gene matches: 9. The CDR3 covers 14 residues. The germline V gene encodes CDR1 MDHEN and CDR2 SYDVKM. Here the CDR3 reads CASSQGLYQNEQYF. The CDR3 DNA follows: TGTGCCAGCAGTCAGGGACTATACCAGAACGAGCAGTACTTC.

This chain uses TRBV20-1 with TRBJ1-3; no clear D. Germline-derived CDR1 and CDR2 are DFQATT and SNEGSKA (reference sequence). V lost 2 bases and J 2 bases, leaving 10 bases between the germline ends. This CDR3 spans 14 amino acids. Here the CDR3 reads CSARWGVAGNTIYF. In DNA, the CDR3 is TGCAGTGCTAGATGGGGAGTTGCTGGAAACACCATATATTTT.

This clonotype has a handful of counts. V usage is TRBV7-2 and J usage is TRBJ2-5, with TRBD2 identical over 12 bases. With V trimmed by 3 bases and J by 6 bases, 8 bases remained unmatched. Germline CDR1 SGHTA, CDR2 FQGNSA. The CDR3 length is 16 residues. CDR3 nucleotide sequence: TGTGCCAGCAGCTTGTCTAGCGGGGGGGATAGGAAGACCCAGTACTTC. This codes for CASSLSSGGDRKTQYF.